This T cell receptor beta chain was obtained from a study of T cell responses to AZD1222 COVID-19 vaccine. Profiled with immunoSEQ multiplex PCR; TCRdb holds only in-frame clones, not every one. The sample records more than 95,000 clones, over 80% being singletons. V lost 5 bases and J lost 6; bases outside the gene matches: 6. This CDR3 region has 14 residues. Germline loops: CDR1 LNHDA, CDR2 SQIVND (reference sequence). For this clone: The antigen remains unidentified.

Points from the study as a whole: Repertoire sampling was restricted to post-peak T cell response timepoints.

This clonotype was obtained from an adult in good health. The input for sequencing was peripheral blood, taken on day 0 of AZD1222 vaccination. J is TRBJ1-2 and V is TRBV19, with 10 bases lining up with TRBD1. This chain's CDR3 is CASSPTGGENGYTF. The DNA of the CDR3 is TGTGCCAGTAGTCCGACAGGGGGCGAAAATGGCTACACCTTC.